This T cell receptor beta chain was captured in a study of technical replicates of blood from several donors. TCRdb's table, derived via immunoSEQ multiplex PCR, lists solely in-frame clones and lacks some. The sample includes tens of thousands of clones, about 93% of them seen just once. Germline CDR1 and CDR2: SGHTA and FQGNSA. CDR3 length equals 20 residues. J gave up 2 bases and V 0 bases, and 18 bases lay outside the gene matches. The chain carries TRBV7-2 and TRBJ2-7; TRBD1 agrees at 8 bases. The sequenced sample was T cells isolated from PBMCs. This clonotype was obtained from a human donor in good health. The CDR3 region has the DNA TGTGCCAGCAGCTTAGCGGGGACAGGCAACCCGGCCCGGCCTGCCTACGAGCAGTACTTC. Its translation: CASSLAGTGNPARPAYEQYF.